This T cell receptor beta chain was sequenced for a study of regulatory T cells in long-lasting Graves disease. V lost 0 bases and J lost 0, with 12 bases in between. From germline, CDR1 is DFQATT and CDR2 SNEGSKA (reference sequence). This CDR3 is 16 amino acids long. The time point is: newly diagnosed GD, antithyroid drugs for less than 3 months. Generation of the TCR library employed RNA extracted from PBMCs. CDR3 regions were amplified by Arm-PCR using iRepertoire HTBI primers to build TCR beta libraries. TCRdb used MiXCR to reprocess the multiplex PCR reads, holding one entry per CDR3 protein. Found here are about 210,000 distinct CDR3 sequences, roughly 19% of them singletons; the top ten hold 10% to 15%. A further study also used this sample, focusing on T cells in Graves' hyperthyroidism and ophthalmopathy.

V usage is TRBV20-1 and J usage is TRBJ2-4; no definite D call. The clonotype originates from a woman between 25 and 40 years old with Graves disease. The source was peripheral blood mononuclear cells (PBMCs), collected at new diagnosis, from a patient treated with antithyroid drugs. The CDR3 DNA reads as TGCAGTGCTAGAGATGTTGGCACCTTAGCCAAAAACATTCAGTACTTC. Translation gives CSARDVGTLAKNIQYF.